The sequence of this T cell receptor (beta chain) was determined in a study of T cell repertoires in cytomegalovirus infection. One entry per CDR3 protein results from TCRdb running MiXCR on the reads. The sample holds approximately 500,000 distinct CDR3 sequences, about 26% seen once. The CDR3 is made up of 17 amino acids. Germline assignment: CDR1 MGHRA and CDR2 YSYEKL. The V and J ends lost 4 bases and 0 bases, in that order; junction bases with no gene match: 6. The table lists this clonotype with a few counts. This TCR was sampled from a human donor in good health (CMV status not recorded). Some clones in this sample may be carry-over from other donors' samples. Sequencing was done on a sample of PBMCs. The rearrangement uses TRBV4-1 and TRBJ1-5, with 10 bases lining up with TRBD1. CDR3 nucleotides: TGCGCCAGCAGCCGTGGGACAGGGGAGGATAGCAATCAGCCCCAGCATTTT. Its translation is CASSRGTGEDSNQPQHF.